A single sample is the source of the 24 T cell receptor beta chains below, sequenced in a study of Graves' ophthalmopathy and Graves' hyperthyroidism. Transcripts of RNA were the source for amplifying TCR beta CDR3 regions. First-round RT-PCR used HTBI primers; second-round multiplex PCR followed. Using its own MiXCR run on the multiplex PCR reads, TCRdb lists one record per CDR3 protein. The sample records about 620,000 distinct CDR3 sequences, approximately 22% being singletons. Source material: peripheral blood. These receptors all stem from a woman in her late teens or twenties with stable Graves' hyperthyroidism. Some clones in this sample may be carry-over from other donors' samples.

V and J are TRBV2 and TRBJ1-5; D is unresolved. The V end was cut by 0 bases, the J end by 6 bases, with 6 bases between. This CDR3 is built from 13 residues. Germline V lookup: CDR1 SNHLY, CDR2 FYNNEI. This CDR3 reads CASSEALGQPQHF. The CDR3 DNA is TGTGCCAGCAGTGAAGCGCTTGGTCAGCCCCAGCATTTT.

This clonotype was detected a few times. This chain uses TRBV12-3 or TRBV12-4 with TRBJ1-2, with 7 bases matching TRBD1. The CDR3 contains 16 residues. V gave up 5 bases and J gave up 4 bases; unmatched junction bases: 13. The CDR3 loop is CASSNDPGTASYGYTF. The CDR3 DNA reads TGTGCCAGCAGTAACGACCCTGGGACAGCTTCCTATGGCTACACCTTC.

This clonotype was recorded at least ten times. The chain recombines TRBV19 with TRBJ1-2; 8 bases match TRBD1. Per germline, CDR1 LNHDA and CDR2 SQIVND (reference sequence). V dropped 5 bases and J dropped 7; count of bases not matched to a gene: 12. The CDR3 is 15 residues long. CDR3 bases: TGTGCCAGTAGTTCCACCGGGACAGGAGGGGGTGGCTACACCTTC. The encoded protein is CASSSTGTGGGGYTF. Complete variable domain (other parts from reference TRBV19 and TRBJ1-2): DGGITQSPKYLFRKEGQNVTLSCEQNLNHDAMYWYRQDPGQGLRLIYYSQIVNDFQKGDIAEGYSVSREKKESFPLTVTSAQKNPTAFYLCASSSTGTGGGGYTFGSGTRLTVV.

Many counts were recorded for this clonotype. The chain combines TRBV7-9 with TRBJ2-7; 11 nucleotides align to TRBD1. The CDR3 totals 15 residues. The V segment lost 4 bases and the J segment 2 bases; nucleotides outside the gene matches: 4. Germline V gives CDR1 SEHNR, CDR2 FQNEAQ (reference sequence). CDR3 coding DNA: TGTGCCAGCAGCTGGCCGGGACAGGGGGCCTACGAGCAGTACTTC. Translating it yields CASSWPGQGAYEQYF.

Ten or more counts support this clonotype. The chain links TRBV25-1 to TRBJ1-2, with D maybe TRBD1 (5 bases). The germline CDR1 and CDR2 sequences are MGHDK and SYGVNS. With 8 bases removed from V and 0 bases from J, the gap between germline ends came to 16 bases. The CDR3 consists of 15 residues. The CDR3 sequence is CASQGTRSTNYGYTF. The CDR3 DNA is TGTGCCAGCCAAGGGACTCGGTCTACTAACTATGGCTACACCTTC.

The chain combines TRBV7-9 with TRBJ2-7; D unresolved. Trimming removed 3 bases from V and 0 bases from J, with 12 bases in between. Per germline, CDR1 SEHNR and CDR2 FQNEAQ (reference sequence). This CDR3 is built from 15 residues. The chain's CDR3 is CASSFGTLTSYEQYF. The CDR3 DNA is TGTGCCAGCAGCTTCGGAACACTGACCTCCTACGAGCAGTACTTC.

There are many counts of this clonotype. The rearrangement links TRBV7-2 to TRBJ2-7; 12 bases map to TRBD2. Per the germline V gene, CDR1 is SGHTA and CDR2 is FQGNSA. This CDR3 region has 14 residues. V lost 1 base to trimming and J lost 6 bases; unmatched junction nucleotides: 1. CDR3 residues: CASSLGTSGTEQYF. The CDR3 bases are TGTGCCAGCAGCTTAGGGACTAGCGGGACCGAGCAGTACTTC.

This chain connects TRBV6-5 to TRBJ1-2; possible D gene TRBD1, 5 bases. The V gene's germline CDR1 is MNHEY and CDR2 SVGAGI. Trimming took 2 bases from V and 6 from J, leaving 13 bases between them. The CDR3 is made up of 14 amino acids. The CDR3 loop is CASSYGGGADGYTF. Written as DNA, the CDR3 is TGTGCCAGCAGTTACGGTGGAGGGGCAGATGGCTACACCTTC.

The gene calls are TRBV12-3 or TRBV12-4 and TRBJ1-2; D gene ambiguous. V dropped 5 bases and J dropped 6 bases, with 13 bases sitting between them. The CDR3 contains 13 residues. This CDR3 reads CASSPRGVNGYTF. DNA for the CDR3: TGTGCCAGCAGTCCTCGGGGAGTCAATGGCTACACCTTC.

This clonotype was seen ten or more times. The chain uses TRBV15 and TRBJ1-5; TRBD1 agrees at 8 bases. Germline trimming cut 3 bases from V and 7 bases from J; bases unmatched to any gene: 8. The germline gives CDR1 LNHNV, CDR2 YYDKDF (reference sequence). The CDR3 has 15 amino acids. The CDR3 bases are TGTGCCACCAGCAGCGGAAGACAGGGGACACAGCCCCAGCATTTT. Translated: CATSSGRQGTQPQHF.

This clonotype was seen at least ten times. CDR3 bases: TGTGCCTGCAAGCGGGCTAGCGGGACAACTCTCTCTGGGGCCAACGTCCTGACTTTC. It encodes CACKRASGTTLSGANVLTF. This chain links TRBV7-2 with TRBJ2-6; 9 bases map to TRBD2. V was pared by 11 bases and J by 0 bases, with 17 bases of the junction left unmatched. Per the germline V gene, CDR1 is SGHTA and CDR2 is FQGNSA. There are 19 residues in the CDR3.

At least ten counts were recorded for this clonotype. The chain uses TRBV30 and TRBJ2-7; 8 bases match TRBD1. The CDR3 contains 13 residues. The V gene end was trimmed by 2 bases and the J gene end by 11 bases; junction bases not matched to a gene: 11. CDR1 GTSNPN and CDR2 SVGIG come from the germline V gene (reference sequence). The CDR3 nucleotides are TGTGCCTGGAGTTCCTCTGGACAGGGCCAAAAGTACTTC. Translated, it gives CAWSSSGQGQKYF.

This clonotype was detected many times. J is TRBJ2-5 and V is TRBV12-3 or TRBV12-4, with D unresolved. V dropped 3 bases and J dropped 2 bases, with 7 bases sitting between them. This CDR3 comprises 13 residues. In DNA, the CDR3 is TGTGCCAGCAGTTTGTCTCCTCAAGAGACCCAGTACTTC. It translates to CASSLSPQETQYF.

This clonotype was detected many times. The V and J genes are TRBV6-1 and TRBJ1-1; no clear D. Trimming cost V 8 bases and J 2 bases, with 18 bases left between them. Germline-derived CDR1 and CDR2 are MNHNS and SASEGT. This CDR3 is 15 amino acids long. This chain's CDR3 is CASGLLEQLNTEAFF. The DNA for the CDR3 is TGTGCCAGCGGCCTCCTTGAACAGCTCAACACTGAAGCTTTCTTT.

This clonotype occurred a few times. This chain uses TRBV12-3 or TRBV12-4 with TRBJ1-2, with 7 nucleotides matching TRBD1. The trim removed 1 base at V and 8 bases at J, leaving 7 bases unmatched. This CDR3 has 14 amino acids. CDR3 loop: CASSLGRQGRGYTF. CDR3 nucleotide sequence: TGTGCCAGCAGTTTAGGGAGACAGGGTAGAGGCTACACCTTC.

This clonotype was observed at least ten times. CDR3 in amino acids: CASSREAAMVFF. The CDR3 DNA reads as TGTGCCAGCAGCCGGGAGGCGGCTATGGTTTTCTTT. The genes are TRBV12-3 or TRBV12-4 and TRBJ1-1; no clear D gene. The CDR3 contains 12 residues. Between the trimmed V and J ends, which lost 6 bases and 13 bases, there was a span of 18 bases.

There are many counts of this clonotype. The genes are TRBV13 and TRBJ1-1; weak D call: TRBD1 (5 bases). Trimming took off 5 bases at V and 4 bases at J, with 20 bases between the two ends. CDR1 and CDR2 from the germline V gene are PRHDT and FYEKMQ (reference sequence). The CDR3 is made up of 16 amino acids. The CDR3 spells CASSPRRVATRTEAFF. In DNA, the CDR3 is TGTGCCAGCAGCCCCCGCAGGGTGGCAACTCGCACTGAAGCTTTCTTT.

The V and J genes are TRBV24-1 and TRBJ2-7; possibly TRBD1 for D (5 bases). This CDR3 comprises 14 residues. Trimming took 3 bases from V and 2 from J, leaving 10 bases between them. Germline V gives CDR1 KGHDR, CDR2 SFDVKD. CDR3 DNA: TGTGCCACCAGTGATGGAAACAGGCCCTACGAGCAGTACTTC. Amino acids: CATSDGNRPYEQYF.

On this clonotype: Possible read error: a much larger clone is one base away. Likely a read error: the CDR3 ends without its conserved phenylalanine or tryptophan. The chain employs TRBV5-1 and TRBJ2-6; no definite D call. The V end lost 1 base, the J end lost 0 bases, and 17 bases lay between the germline ends. Germline CDR1 SGHRS, CDR2 YFSETQ. CDR3 length equals 19 residues. The CDR3 is CASSLFGDLVISGANVLTV. As DNA, the CDR3 is TGCGCCAGCAGCTTGTTTGGCGATCTTGTTATCTCTGGGGCCAACGTCCTGACTGTC.

The chain carries TRBV27 and TRBJ2-7; 8 bases fit TRBD2. Per germline, CDR1 MNHEY and CDR2 SMNVEV (reference sequence). This CDR3 is 14 amino acids long. With V trimmed by 6 bases and J by 4 bases, 8 bases remained unmatched. CDR3 amino acids: CASSYGTRGYEQYF. DNA for the CDR3: TGTGCCAGCAGCTACGGGACTAGGGGTTACGAGCAGTACTTC.

The chain uses TRBV28 and TRBJ2-7; D perhaps matches TRBD2 (7 bases). CDR3 length equals 15 residues. Trimming removed 3 bases at V and 1 base at J, with 13 bases between. From germline, CDR1 is MDHEN and CDR2 SYDVKM. CDR3 region: CASSFSAGASYEQYF. CDR3 DNA sequence: TGTGCCAGCAGTTTCTCGGCGGGGGCGTCCTACGAGCAGTACTTC.

On this clonotype: This clone may be a read error of a much larger clone one base away. This chain connects TRBV6-1 to TRBJ1-2, with D perhaps matching TRBD1 (6 bases). V lost 11 bases and J lost 2, with 15 bases in between. This CDR3 contains 13 residues. Germline V gene data show CDR1 as MNHNS and CDR2 as SASEGT. The CDR3 protein is CAVRGAGNYGYTF. The CDR3 bases are TGTGCCGTTCGGGGGGCGGGAAACTATGGCTACACCTTC.

The table lists this clonotype with many counts. The CDR3 reads CASSSSNRGPQSNYGYTF. CDR3 DNA sequence: TGTGCCAGCAGCTCCTCGAACAGGGGGCCCCAATCTAACTATGGCTACACCTTC. The chain employs TRBV11-1 and TRBJ1-2; the match to TRBD1 covers 9 bases. J lost 0 bases, V lost 4 bases, and 12 bases had no gene match. Germline CDR1 is SGHAT and CDR2 is FQDESV (reference sequence). This CDR3 spans 18 amino acids.

On this clonotype itself: A much larger clone lies a single base off, so this may be a read error. The V and J genes are TRBV7-6 and TRBJ1-1, with 7 positions matching TRBD1. Per germline, CDR1 SGHVS and CDR2 FNYEAQ. CDR3 length: 13 residues. The CDR3 protein is CTSRGEGNTEAFF. In nucleotides, the CDR3 is TGTACCAGCAGGGGGGAAGGGAACACTGAAGCTTTCTTT.